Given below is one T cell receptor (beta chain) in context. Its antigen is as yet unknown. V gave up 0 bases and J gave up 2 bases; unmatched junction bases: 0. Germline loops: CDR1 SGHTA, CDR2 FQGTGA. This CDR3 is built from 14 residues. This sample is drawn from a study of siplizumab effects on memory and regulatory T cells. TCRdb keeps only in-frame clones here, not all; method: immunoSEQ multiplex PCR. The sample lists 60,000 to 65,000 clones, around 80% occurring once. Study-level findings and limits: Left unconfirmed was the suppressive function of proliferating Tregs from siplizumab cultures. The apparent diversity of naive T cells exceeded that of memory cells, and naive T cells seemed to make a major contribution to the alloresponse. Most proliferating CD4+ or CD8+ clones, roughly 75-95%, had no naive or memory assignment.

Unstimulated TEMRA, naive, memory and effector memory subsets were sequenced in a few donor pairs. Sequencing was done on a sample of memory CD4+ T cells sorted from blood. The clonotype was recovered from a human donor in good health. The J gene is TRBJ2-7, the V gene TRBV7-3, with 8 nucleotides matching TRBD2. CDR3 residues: CASSLTSGAYEQYF. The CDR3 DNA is TGTGCCAGCAGCTTAACTAGCGGGGCCTACGAGCAGTACTTC.